This is a list of T cell receptor beta chains from one sample in a study of regulatory T cells in long-lasting Graves disease. Each CDR3 protein is one row after TCRdb ran MiXCR on the multiplex PCR reads. Of 300,000 to 400,000 distinct CDR3 sequences listed, approximately 16% are singletons. In addition, the sample was reused for a study of T cells in Graves' hyperthyroidism and ophthalmopathy.

Sequenced material: peripheral blood mononuclear cells (PBMCs), taken at new diagnosis, from a patient treated with antithyroid drugs. Receptor source: a man aged 35 to 55 with Graves disease. The CDR3 runs from the conserved cysteine through the conserved F or W. The D gene is left open where the match is weak. Expanded clones get a size class; other rows say once, few or many, or leave the size out.

j_call cdr3_length v_call clone_size d_call cdr3_aa cdr3_nt
TRBJ2-7 10 TRBV9 many NA CASSVTQQYF TGTGCCAGCAGCGTTACACAGCAGTACTTC
TRBJ2-7 15 TRBV28 many TRBD1 CASSLGQGSSYEQYF TGTGCCAGCAGCCTTGGACAGGGAAGCTCCTACGAGCAGTACTTC
TRBJ1-1 15 TRBV28 many TRBD1 CASSSPGGPNTEAFF TGTGCCAGCAGTTCTCCAGGGGGCCCGAACACTGAAGCTTTCTTT
TRBJ1-2 11 TRBV6-1 many NA CASTERADYTF TGTGCCAGCACCGAGAGGGCTGACTACACCTTC
TRBJ2-3 16 TRBV7-9 NA TRBD2 CASSPSTSGVRDTQYF TGTGCCAGCAGCCCCTCGACTAGCGGGGTTAGAGATACGCAGTATTTT
TRBJ1-3 14 TRBV11-3 few NA CASSHRSNGNTIYF TGTGCCAGCAGCCATAGGTCAAATGGAAACACCATATATTTT
TRBJ1-4 13 TRBV29-1 NA NA CSVGRDRGEKLFF TGCAGCGTTGGGAGGGACCGCGGCGAAAAACTGTTTTTT
TRBJ2-1 18 TRBV2 NA TRBD1 CASSDGTGERGFYNEQFF TGTGCCAGCAGTGATGGGACAGGGGAACGAGGCTTCTACAATGAGCAGTTCTTC
TRBJ1-3 15 TRBV28 many NA CASSRGNLRGNTIYF TGTGCCAGCAGTAGGGGGAACCTGAGGGGAAACACCATATATTTT
TRBJ1-4 12 TRBV15 many NA CATSRGQGKLFF TGTGCCACCAGCCGGGGCCAGGGCAAACTGTTTTTT
TRBJ1-2 15 TRBV12-3/TRBV12-4 many NA CASSPVRGANYGYTF TGTGCCAGCAGTCCCGTTAGGGGGGCCAACTATGGCTACACCTTC
TRBJ2-5 16 TRBV20-1 NA NA CSARSFVLGPSETQYF TGCAGTGCTAGAAGTTTCGTACTGGGCCCCTCGGAGACCCAGTACTTC
TRBJ2-1 15 TRBV10-1 many NA CASSEYKGSNNEQFF TGCGCCAGCAGTGAGTACAAAGGTAGTAACAATGAGCAGTTCTTC
TRBJ2-2 16 TRBV7-9 many TRBD1 CASSLHPGGNTGELFF TGTGCCAGCAGCTTACACCCAGGGGGAAACACCGGGGAGCTGTTTTTT
TRBJ2-3 16 TRBV10-3 many TRBD1 CAISDAGTGRTDTQYF TGTGCCATCAGTGACGCGGGGACAGGGCGGACAGATACGCAGTATTTT
TRBJ2-2 13 TRBV5-1 NA TRBD2 CASGGDNTGELFF TGCGCCAGCGGGGGGGACAACACCGGGGAGCTGTTTTTT
TRBJ1-2 14 TRBV12-3/TRBV12-4 NA NA CASSADRAGYGYTF TGTGCCAGCAGTGCAGACCGGGCGGGCTATGGCTACACCTTC
TRBJ2-3 12 TRBV5-5 many NA CASTFYFDTQYF TGTGCCAGCACCTTTTACTTCGATACGCAGTATTTT
TRBJ2-3 13 TRBV20-1 many NA CSASAGSTDTQYF TGCAGTGCTAGTGCCGGCAGCACAGATACGCAGTATTTT
TRBJ1-3 13 TRBV20-1 many NA CSLGPNSGNTIYF TGCAGTCTGGGACCTAACTCTGGAAACACCATATATTTT
TRBJ2-6 17 TRBV5-4 NA NA CASSLPLGGTGANVLTF TGTGCCAGCAGCTTGCCCCTGGGGGGAACTGGGGCCAACGTCCTGACTTTC
TRBJ2-5 13 TRBV10-3 NA NA CAISESSVETQYF TGTGCCATCAGTGAGTCGAGCGTGGAGACCCAGTACTTC
TRBJ2-5 14 TRBV5-1 few NA CASSLGTVSETQYF TGCGCCAGCAGCTTGGGGACTGTCTCGGAGACCCAGTACTTC
TRBJ2-3 15 TRBV10-1 few NA CASSPQGRGTDTQYF TGCGCCAGCAGCCCCCAGGGCAGGGGAACAGATACGCAGTATTTT
TRBJ2-1 12 TRBV12-5 few NA CASGLVESEQFF TGTGCTAGTGGTTTGGTTGAGTCCGAGCAGTTCTTC
TRBJ2-5 13 TRBV10-3 few TRBD2 CAISTQGGETQYF TGTGCCATCAGTACTCAGGGAGGGGAGACCCAGTACTTC
TRBJ2-7 17 TRBV19 few NA CASADGATRTGTYEQYF TGTGCCAGTGCCGACGGGGCAACAAGAACGGGCACCTACGAGCAGTACTTC
TRBJ2-5 14 TRBV6-1 few NA CASSIALGSETQYF TGTGCCAGCAGTATCGCCTTGGGTAGCGAGACCCAGTACTTC
TRBJ2-2 16 TRBV9 NA NA CASSVVRAANTGELFF TGTGCCAGCAGCGTAGTGAGGGCAGCGAACACCGGGGAGCTGTTTTTT
TRBJ1-5 18 TRBV5-6 NA NA CASSPPRQAGLGNQPQHF TGTGCCAGCAGCCCACCTCGTCAGGCGGGGCTAGGCAATCAGCCCCAGCATTTT
TRBJ2-5 14 TRBV5-1 many NA CASSLRTKQETQYF TGTGCCAGCAGCTTAAGGACTAAACAAGAGACCCAGTACTTC
TRBJ1-5 15 TRBV18 once TRBD1 CASSAPGTDHQPQHF TGTGCCAGCTCAGCGCCCGGGACAGATCATCAGCCCCAGCATTTT
TRBJ2-7 14 TRBV3-1 many NA CASSQDRGGYEQYF TGTGCCAGCAGCCAAGATAGGGGGGGCTACGAGCAGTACTTC